This TCR beta chain comes out of a study of CD8+CD57+ T cells in acquired aplastic anemia. Study details: The DNA of sorted CD4+ and CD8+ cells averaged around 3.2 ug. Study results and caveats: A set of more than 25 CD8+ CDR3 sequences was shared between patients and controls, and these sequences appeared highly expressed in patients.

For sequencing, patients were chosen who had shown expansion of CD8+CD57+ cells by flow cytometry. The patients, all of them, had severe acquired aplastic anemia. The germline V gene encodes CDR1 SNHLY and CDR2 FYNNEI. Unmatched junction bases numbered 8, after V lost 11 bases and J lost 8 bases. The CDR3 consists of 12 residues. The template used for profiling TCR beta VDJ and CDR3 was genomic DNA. TCRdb reanalysed the reads using MiXCR and keeps one entry per CDR3 protein. The sample has hundreds of thousands of distinct CDR3 sequences; roughly 34% are singletons. This clonotype was observed many times. Its cognate antigen is unknown.

The chain links TRBV2 to TRBJ1-2; 10 nucleotides match TRBD1. Material: sorted CD4+, CD8+, or CD8+CD57+ T cells (not recorded which) from PBMCs. The clonotype was recovered from a human donor with aplastic anemia. DNA of the CDR3: TGTGCCGGCGGGACAGGGGCCGTCGGCTACACCTTC. Translating it yields CAGGTGAVGYTF.